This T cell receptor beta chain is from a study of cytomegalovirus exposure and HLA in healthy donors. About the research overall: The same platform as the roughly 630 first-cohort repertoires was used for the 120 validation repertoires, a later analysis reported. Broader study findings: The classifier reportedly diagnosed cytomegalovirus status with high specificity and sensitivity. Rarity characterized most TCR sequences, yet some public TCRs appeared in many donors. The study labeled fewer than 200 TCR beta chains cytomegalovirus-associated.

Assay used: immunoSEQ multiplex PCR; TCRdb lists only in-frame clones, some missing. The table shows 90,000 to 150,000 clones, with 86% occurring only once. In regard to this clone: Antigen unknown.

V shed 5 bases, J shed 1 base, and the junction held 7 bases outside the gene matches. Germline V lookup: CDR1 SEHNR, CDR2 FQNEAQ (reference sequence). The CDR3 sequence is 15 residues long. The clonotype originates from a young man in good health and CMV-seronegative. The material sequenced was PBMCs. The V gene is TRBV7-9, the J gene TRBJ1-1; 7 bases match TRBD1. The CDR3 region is CASSVTGTENTEAFF. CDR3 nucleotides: TGTGCCAGCAGCGTTACCGGGACAGAGAACACTGAAGCTTTCTTT.